Listed below are T cell receptor beta chains from one sample, sequenced in a study of blood T cell repertoires in COVID-19. Using immunoSEQ multiplex PCR, the repertoire was profiled, and TCRdb retains in-frame clones only, with some absent. The sample includes about 38,000 clones, 85% seen only once; the top ten take 4.8%. The specimen sequenced was peripheral blood. Receptors were obtained from a man aged 50-59 years with active COVID-19. The CDR3 runs from the conserved cysteine through the conserved F or W. The order of the fields is clone size, D gene, V gene, J gene, CDR3 protein, CDR3 DNA. The D gene is left open where the match is weak. Rows give clone size only sometimes, using once, few, many, or a class for an expanded clone.

-	TRBD1	TRBV19	TRBJ1-6	CASSFRTGYSPLHF	TGTGCCAGTAGTTTTCGGACAGGGTACTCACCCCTCCACTTT
-	TRBD2	TRBV6-6	TRBJ2-5	CASSPTGLAGQETQYF	TGTGCCAGCAGCCCTACCGGACTAGCGGGACAAGAGACCCAGTACTTC
-	-	TRBV5-6	TRBJ1-5	CASSLGEGNQPQHF	TGTGCCAGCAGCTTGGGGGAGGGCAATCAGCCCCAGCATTTT
-	TRBD2	TRBV10-1	TRBJ2-2	CASSRLLAGANTGELFF	TGCGCCAGCAGTAGGCTGCTAGCGGGGGCGAACACCGGGGAGCTGTTTTTT
-	TRBD2	TRBV10-1	TRBJ2-1	CASSPGLAYSGEQFF	TGCGCCAGCAGCCCGGGACTAGCGTATAGTGGTGAGCAGTTCTTC
-	-	TRBV7-2	TRBJ1-1	CASSLAEGYTEAFF	TGTGCCAGCAGCTTAGCGGAGGGGTACACTGAAGCTTTCTTT
-	-	TRBV6-5	TRBJ1-1	CASSQDKNTEAFF	TGTGCCAGCAGTCAGGACAAGAACACTGAAGCTTTCTTT
-	-	TRBV4-1	TRBJ2-5	CASSLAGGETQYF	TGCGCCAGCAGCCTCGCAGGGGGGGAGACCCAGTACTTC
-	-	TRBV9	TRBJ2-7	CASSVGTVPLEQYF	TGTGCCAGCAGCGTCGGGACTGTACCTCTTGAGCAGTACTTC
-	TRBD2	TRBV7-9	TRBJ2-5	CASSPHGGATYF	TGTGCCAGCAGCCCCCACGGGGGGGCCACATACTTC
once	-	TRBV7-2	TRBJ1-2	CASSIVRYGYTF	TGTGCCAGCAGCATAGTCCGCTATGGCTACACCTTC
-	-	TRBV10-3	TRBJ2-2	CAIKGATNTGELFF	TGTGCCATCAAAGGGGCCACTAACACCGGGGAGCTGTTTTTT
-	TRBD2	TRBV5-1	TRBJ2-3	CASSLGLVPDTQYF	TGCGCCAGCAGCCTAGGACTAGTCCCAGATACGCAGTATTTT
-	-	TRBV6-2/TRBV6-3	TRBJ1-4	CASSSATNEKLFF	TGTGCCAGCAGTTCCGCAACTAATGAAAAACTGTTTTTT
-	TRBD1	TRBV28	TRBJ2-1	CASSVYRGVRHNEQFF	TGTGCCAGCAGTGTTTACAGGGGGGTTAGGCACAATGAGCAGTTCTTC
-	TRBD1	TRBV4-1	TRBJ1-2	CASSQDRDRVFYGYTF	TGCGCCAGCAGCCAAGATAGGGACAGGGTATTCTATGGCTACACCTTC
-	TRBD2	TRBV7-2	TRBJ2-3	CASSSGTSGGGDTQYF	TGTGCCAGCAGCTCAGGGACTAGCGGGGGTGGAGATACGCAGTATTTT
-	-	TRBV24-1	TRBJ2-6	CATSDRRGAGANVLTF	TGTGCCACCAGTGATAGGAGGGGCGCTGGGGCCAACGTCCTGACTTTC
-	TRBD1	TRBV28	TRBJ1-2	CASRSTGGGYGYTF	TGTGCCAGCAGGTCCACAGGGGGCGGCTATGGCTACACCTTC
-	-	TRBV6-1	TRBJ1-1	CASSEGPVNTEAFF	TGTGCCAGCAGTGAAGGTCCAGTCAACACTGAAGCTTTCTTT
-	TRBD1	TRBV18	TRBJ2-5	CASSPGGTGHF	TGTGCCAGCTCACCTGGTGGGACAGGACACTTC
-	TRBD2	TRBV9	TRBJ2-1	CASSVALAGFYNEQFF	TGTGCCAGCAGCGTGGCACTAGCGGGCTTTTACAATGAGCAGTTCTTC
once	-	TRBV2	TRBJ2-5	CASSDGQGGETQYF	TGTGCCAGCAGTGATGGGCAGGGAGGAGAGACCCAGTACTTC
-	TRBD2	TRBV11-2	TRBJ2-7	CASSLEAILGGAEQYF	TGTGCCAGCAGCTTAGAGGCGATTCTGGGAGGGGCCGAACAGTACTTC
-	-	TRBV6-5	TRBJ1-5	CASSRAISNQPQHF	TGTGCCAGCAGCCGAGCCATTAGCAATCAGCCCCAGCATTTT
once	-	TRBV28	TRBJ2-7	CASTTNAYEQYF	TGTGCCAGCACCACGAATGCGTACGAGCAGTACTTC
-	-	TRBV7-9	TRBJ2-3	CASSFLDTQYF	TGTGCCAGCAGCTTCCTGGATACGCAGTATTTT
-	-	TRBV10-3	TRBJ1-5	CAISESTVSFGNQPQHF	TGTGCCATCAGTGAGTCGACAGTAAGTTTCGGCAATCAGCCCCAGCATTTT
-	-	TRBV18	TRBJ1-2	CASSPPNRESFSYTF	TGTGCCAGCTCACCACCGAACAGGGAGTCGTTCAGCTACACCTTC